The clone carrying this TCR beta chain was found a few times. MiXCR, run by TCRdb on the RT-PCR reads, gives a single entry per CDR3 protein. The table shows more than 500,000 distinct CDR3 sequences, with about 11% occurring only once. The sample belongs to a study of response to subunit inactivated influenza vaccine. V lost 4 bases and J 4 bases, leaving 13 bases between the germline ends. The CDR3 spans 14 residues. The germline V gene has CDR1 SQVTM and CDR2 ANQGSEA. This sample also belongs to another study, concerning T cells expressing NK-cell markers. As that report states: The authors generated TCR beta cDNA through 5'RACE template switching with UMIs. The study sequenced eight donors, seven HCMV-seropositive and one seronegative. In four donors, dominant clonotypes made up about 28.3-65% of CD3+CD56-NKG2C+ cells.

The V gene is TRBV29-1, the J gene TRBJ2-2; D uncertain. The sample here was PBMCs from blood, taken on the day of vaccination. The clonotype comes from a man aged 45-65 years who received an inactivated influenza vaccine. CDR3 amino acids: CSVGRNSGTGELFF. The DNA of the CDR3 is TGCAGCGTTGGCCGGAACTCGGGCACCGGGGAGCTGTTTTTT.